Below are 30 T cell receptor beta chains sequenced from a single sample in a study of T cell responses to AZD1222 COVID-19 vaccine. Only in-frame clones appear in the TCRdb table, and some are missing; sequencing was by immunoSEQ multiplex PCR. Of over 100,000 clones in the sample, around nine tenths were seen once. The sequencing used peripheral blood, collected on day 0 of AZD1222 vaccination. The receptors here all came from an adult in good health.

The chain employs TRBV12-3 or TRBV12-4 and TRBJ1-6; D is ambiguous. This CDR3 has 13 residues. Trimming took 6 bases from V and 13 from J, leaving 16 bases between them. For the CDR3, the DNA is TGTGCCAGCAGAGAGAACGCGGGTTCCCCCCTCCACTTT. Translating gives CASRENAGSPLHF.

V is TRBV19 and J is TRBJ1-1; D is uncertain. The ends were cut back, 1 base at V and 1 base at J, with 13 bases in the middle. CDR1 LNHDA and CDR2 SQIVND come from the germline V gene (reference sequence). The CDR3 runs to 16 residues. CDR3 DNA sequence: TGTGCCAGTAGTATAGCAGGTACGTCCCCGAACACTGAAGCTTTCTTT. Amino acids: CASSIAGTSPNTEAFF.

This chain uses TRBV7-7 with TRBJ2-3; 13 nucleotides align to TRBD2. V dropped 5 bases and J dropped 1; count of bases not matched to a gene: 3. This CDR3 is 16 amino acids long. Germline-derived CDR1 and CDR2 are SSHAT and FNYEAQ (reference sequence). The CDR3 coding sequence is TGTGCCAGCAGCACAGGACTAGCGGGAGGCACAGATACGCAGTATTTT. It encodes CASSTGLAGGTDTQYF.

This clone has only a few counts. The V and J genes are TRBV12-5 and TRBJ2-7, with D perhaps TRBD2 (6 bases). Deletions cut 4 bases from V and 7 bases from J, with 11 bases between. The CDR3 covers 12 residues. Germline V CDR1 and CDR2: LGHNT, FRNRAP. CDR3 region: CASGSGREEQYF. Written as DNA, the CDR3 is TGTGCTAGTGGTTCCGGCCGGGAGGAGCAGTACTTC.

The V call is TRBV28, the J call TRBJ2-4; TRBD2 matches at 11 bases. V shed 5 bases and J 1 base; nucleotides not matched to a gene: 16. The CDR3 consists of 20 residues. Germline CDR1 reads MDHEN; CDR2 reads SYDVKM. CDR3 in DNA: TGTGCCAGCAGTGGGGGCTACGCAGCTAGCGGGAGGAGGGCCAAAAACATTCAGTACTTC. It is translated as CASSGGYAASGRRAKNIQYF.

This chain connects TRBV4-1 to TRBJ2-3; 7 bases map to TRBD1. The germline CDR1 and CDR2 sequences are MGHRA and YSYEKL. With V trimmed by 3 bases and J by 6 bases, 15 bases remained unmatched. The CDR3 is 17 residues long. CDR3 sequence reads: CASSHKGAGSMRDTQYF. The CDR3 coding sequence is TGCGCCAGCAGCCATAAGGGGGCAGGCTCCATGAGGGATACGCAGTATTTT.

The rearrangement links TRBV11-2 to TRBJ2-2; possibly TRBD1 for D (5 bases). Germline lookup yields CDR1 SGHAT and CDR2 FQNNGV. V was trimmed by 5 bases and J by 6 bases, leaving 13 bases between them. The CDR3 runs 14 residues. CDR3: CASSDAGFSGELFF. As DNA, the CDR3 is TGTGCCAGCAGCGACGCAGGGTTCTCCGGGGAGCTGTTTTTT.

The chain uses TRBV7-9 and TRBJ2-2, with D possibly TRBD2 on 7 matching bases. The germline V gene encodes CDR1 SEHNR and CDR2 FQNEAQ (reference sequence). With 4 bases removed from V and 5 bases from J, the gap between germline ends came to 14 bases. This CDR3 region has 15 residues. The CDR3 bases are TGTGCCAGCAGCTCCGGCCGGGGGGCTACCGGGGAGCTGTTTTTT. This codes for CASSSGRGATGELFF.

The J gene is TRBJ1-2, the V gene TRBV6-5, with 10 bases fitting TRBD1. CDR3 length: 13 residues. Germline CDR1 is MNHEY and CDR2 is SVGAGI. With 6 bases clipped from V and 6 bases from J, the junction kept 4 bases outside the gene matches. CDR3 DNA: TGTGCCAGCAGCGACAGGGGGCGTCATGGCTACACCTTC. Amino acid sequence: CASSDRGRHGYTF.

The chain uses TRBV27 and TRBJ1-6; D is possibly TRBD1 (5 bases). V lost 7 bases and J 14 bases, leaving 30 bases between the germline ends. CDR1 and CDR2 (germline): MNHEY, SMNVEV (reference sequence). The CDR3 runs 17 residues. The CDR3 protein is CASTLGSVAGRRLALHF. CDR3 coding DNA: TGTGCCAGCACCCTAGGTTCGGTGGCAGGGAGAAGGTTGGCCCTCCACTTT.

The chain joins TRBV5-1 to TRBJ2-7; TRBD2 agrees at 8 bases. V trimming: 3 bases; J trimming: 3 bases; junction bases outside the gene matches: 8. Germline loops: CDR1 SGHRS, CDR2 YFSETQ. The CDR3 has 15 residues. CDR3 loop: CASSSLRGEHYEQYF. In DNA form, the CDR3 reads TGCGCCAGCAGCTCCTTGCGGGGGGAACACTACGAGCAGTACTTC.

The chain recombines TRBV9 with TRBJ2-2; the D gene is possibly TRBD2 (6 bases). Germline V gene lookup returns CDR1 SGDLS and CDR2 YYNGEE. The CDR3 is made up of 16 amino acids. The germline V and J ends were trimmed by 0 bases and 2 bases, with 11 bases remaining between them. CDR3 nucleotides: TGTGCCAGCAGCGTAGTCGGGGGTTCCAACACCGGGGAGCTGTTTTTT. It encodes CASSVVGGSNTGELFF.

This chain connects TRBV27 to TRBJ1-1; possible D gene TRBD1, 5 bases. The germline V gene has CDR1 MNHEY and CDR2 SMNVEV (reference sequence). CDR3 length: 13 amino acids. V was pared by 2 bases and J by 1 base, with 5 bases between. This CDR3 reads CASSLGGNTEAFF. CDR3 in DNA: TGTGCCAGCAGTTTAGGGGGGAACACTGAAGCTTTCTTT.

The chain has TRBV28 and TRBJ2-5, with D tentatively TRBD2 (5 bases). Germline V gene sequence: CDR1 MDHEN, CDR2 SYDVKM. Trimming shortened V by 10 bases and J by 1 base, and 13 bases separated the two germline ends. CDR3 length: 13 amino acids. The CDR3 protein is CATMGGSQETQYF. CDR3 DNA sequence: TGTGCCACCATGGGTGGGAGCCAAGAGACCCAGTACTTC. The complete variable domain, with remaining parts taken from reference TRBV28 and TRBJ2-5, reads DVKVTQSSRYLVKRTGEKVFLECVQDMDHENMFWYRQDPGLGLRLIYFSYDVKMKEKGDIPEGYSVSREKKERFSLILESASTNQTSMYLCATMGGSQETQYFGPGTRLLVL.

The chain links TRBV18 to TRBJ1-1; TRBD1 might be the D (6 bases). The V and J ends lost 3 bases and 6 bases respectively, with 14 bases between them. The germline CDR1 and CDR2 sequences are KGHSH and LQKENI. The CDR3 spans 14 residues. The CDR3 DNA reads as TGTGCCAGCTCACCTAACAGGGATATCGCTGAAGCTTTCTTT. Translation: CASSPNRDIAEAFF.

The chain couples TRBV6-5 to TRBJ2-7; TRBD1 might be the D (6 bases). The CDR3 runs to 13 residues. V was cut by 6 bases and J by 5 bases, with 14 bases left in between. Germline V lookup: CDR1 MNHEY, CDR2 SVGAGI. In DNA, the CDR3 is TGTGCCAGCAGGGGGGCAGGGATTAACGAGCAGTACTTC. Translating it yields CASRGAGINEQYF.

The chain links TRBV5-1 to TRBJ2-1, with TRBD1 identical over 9 bases. The CDR3 is 16 amino acids. CDR1 SGHRS and CDR2 YFSETQ come from the germline V gene. Trimming took 3 bases from V and 3 from J; bases not matched to a gene: 7. For the CDR3, the DNA is TGCGCCAGCAGCTCGACCGGGACAGGGAACTACAATGAGCAGTTCTTC. Protein: CASSSTGTGNYNEQFF. Drawing the rest from reference TRBV5-1 and TRBJ2-1, the complete variable domain is KAGVTQTPRYLIKTRGQQVTLSCSPISGHRSVSWYQQTPGQGLQFLFEYFSETQRNKGNFPGRFSGRQFSNSRSEMNVSTLELGDSALYLCASSSTGTGNYNEQFFGPGTRLTVL.

The rearrangement links TRBV6-5 to TRBJ1-5; D call uncertain. CDR1 and CDR2 (germline): MNHEY, SVGAGI. V shed 10 bases and J shed 9 bases, with 16 bases lying between them. This CDR3 spans 12 amino acids. CDR3 bases: TGTGCCACCGAGGACGGTGGAAGGCCCCAGCATTTT. Translating gives CATEDGGRPQHF.

This chain connects TRBV5-1 to TRBJ2-1; perhaps TRBD2 as D (6 bases). The CDR3 runs to 14 residues. Germline CDR1 is SGHRS and CDR2 is YFSETQ. V dropped 7 bases and J dropped 4 bases, with 15 bases sitting between them. The DNA of the CDR3 is TGCGCCAGCTACAAGCCGGAGGGATACAATGAGCAGTTCTTC. It translates to CASYKPEGYNEQFF.

The J gene is TRBJ2-5, the V gene TRBV7-2, with TRBD1 matching 9 bases. The germline CDR1 and CDR2 sequences are SGHTA and FQGNSA. Germline trimming cut 2 bases from V and 4 bases from J; bases unmatched to any gene: 5. CDR3 length: 15 residues. DNA of the CDR3: TGTGCCAGCAGCTTACCTCCGGGACAGGGAGAGACCCAGTACTTC. Residues: CASSLPPGQGETQYF.

This sequence joins TRBV23-1 and TRBJ2-7, with D perhaps TRBD2 (5 bases). TRBV23-1 qualifies as an ORF whose function is uncertain. The CDR3 runs 15 residues. V lost 6 bases and J lost 0, with 15 bases in between. The CDR3 loop is CASSHRRESSYEQYF. For the CDR3, the DNA is TGCGCCAGCAGCCATAGACGGGAAAGCTCCTACGAGCAGTACTTC.

This chain uses TRBV15 with TRBJ1-1, with D hard to call. Trimming took off 0 bases at V and 5 bases at J, with 10 bases between the two ends. CDR1 is LNHNV, CDR2 YYDKDF, per germline (reference sequence). The CDR3 spans 14 residues. The CDR3 DNA follows: TGTGCCACCAGCAGAGATCTTACGAATACTGAAGCTTTCTTT. Translated, it gives CATSRDLTNTEAFF.

The chain couples TRBV15 to TRBJ2-3; a possible D gene is TRBD1 (6 bases). CDR1 and CDR2 (germline): LNHNV, YYDKDF (reference sequence). This CDR3 has 15 amino acids. Trimming removed 7 bases from V and 0 bases from J, with 14 bases in between. The DNA for the CDR3 is TGTGCCACCAAAGGAAGCAGGGGTAGCACAGATACGCAGTATTTT. Residues: CATKGSRGSTDTQYF.

The chain joins TRBV5-3 to TRBJ2-7; 13 bases match TRBD2. TRBV5-3 is treated as an ORF (open reading frame) with a function not yet certain. There are 14 residues in the CDR3. V dropped 3 bases and J dropped 6; count of bases not matched to a gene: 3. The CDR3 protein is CARSSTSGRCEQYF. The DNA of the CDR3 is TGTGCCAGAAGCTCGACTAGCGGGAGGTGCGAGCAGTACTTC.

V is TRBV7-6 and J is TRBJ2-5; 10 bases match TRBD1. Germline V gene lookup returns CDR1 SGHVS and CDR2 FNYEAQ. The V and J ends lost 4 bases and 7 bases, in that order; junction bases with no gene match: 18. CDR3 length equals 18 residues. The CDR3 coding sequence is TGTGCCAGCAGCTCCACCTATTACAAGACAGGGGGCCTTGGGACCCAGTACTTC. Translating gives CASSSTYYKTGGLGTQYF.

The chain combines TRBV28 with TRBJ1-2; D perhaps matches TRBD1 (6 bases). The CDR3 consists of 15 residues. CDR1 MDHEN and CDR2 SYDVKM come from the germline V gene. Trimming removed 6 bases at V and 0 bases at J, with 14 bases between. The CDR3 DNA sequence: TGTGCCAGCAGCCCCGAGACAGGAGCTAACTATGGCTACACCTTC. Protein product: CASSPETGANYGYTF.

This chain links TRBV19 with TRBJ2-2; 7 nucleotides align to TRBD2. Germline CDR1 reads LNHDA; CDR2 reads SQIVND (reference sequence). The CDR3 is 14 residues long. V lost 6 bases to trimming and J lost 0 bases; unmatched junction nucleotides: 1. The CDR3 here is CASSAGANTGELFF. CDR3 DNA: TGTGCCAGTAGCGCGGGAGCGAACACCGGGGAGCTGTTTTTT.

This rearrangement joins TRBV18 to TRBJ1-5; D perhaps matches TRBD1 (6 bases). The V gene lost 3 bases and the J gene lost 7 bases, with 16 bases spanning the gap. Germline V gene lookup returns CDR1 KGHSH and CDR2 LQKENI. This CDR3 region has 15 residues. CDR3 nucleotide sequence: TGTGCCAGCTCACCGGGTCAGGGGCCGGGACAGCCCCAGCATTTT. Protein product: CASSPGQGPGQPQHF.

This sequence joins TRBV20-1 and TRBJ1-2; D is unclear. The germline V and J ends were trimmed by 7 bases and 6 bases, with 12 bases remaining between them. The CDR3 has 11 amino acids. Germline V gene sequence: CDR1 DFQATT, CDR2 SNEGSKA (reference sequence). The CDR3 loop reads CSVLDFNGYTF. The CDR3 DNA follows: TGCAGTGTGTTGGATTTTAATGGCTACACCTTC.

The V and J genes are TRBV5-1 and TRBJ2-2; D remains ambiguous. The CDR3 contains 13 residues. Germline assignment: CDR1 SGHRS and CDR2 YFSETQ. Trimming took off 1 base at V and 8 bases at J, with 9 bases between the two ends. The CDR3 DNA is TGCGCCAGCAGCTTGATGACACCGGGGGAGCTGTTTTTT. It translates to CASSLMTPGELFF.